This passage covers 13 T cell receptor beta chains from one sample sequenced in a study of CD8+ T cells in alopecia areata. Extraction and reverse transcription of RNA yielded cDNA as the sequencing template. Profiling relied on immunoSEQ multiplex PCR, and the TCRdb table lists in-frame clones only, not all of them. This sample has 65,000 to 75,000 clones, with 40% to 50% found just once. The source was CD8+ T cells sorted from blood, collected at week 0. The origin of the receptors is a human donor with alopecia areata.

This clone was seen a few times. CDR3 in amino acids: CSVLGVGEISYEQYF. The CDR3 nucleotides read TGCAGCGTCCTCGGGGTTGGGGAGATCTCCTACGAGCAGTACTTC. The rearrangement uses TRBV29-1 and TRBJ2-7; perhaps TRBD2 as D (5 bases). CDR1 and CDR2 from the germline V gene are SQVTM and ANQGSEA. Trimming pared 6 bases from V and 0 bases from J, leaving 18 bases between. CDR3 length: 15 residues.

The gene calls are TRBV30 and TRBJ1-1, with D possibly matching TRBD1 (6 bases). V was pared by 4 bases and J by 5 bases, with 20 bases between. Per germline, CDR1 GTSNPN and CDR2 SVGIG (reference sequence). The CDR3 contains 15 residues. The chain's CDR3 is CAWKLGRGARTEAFF. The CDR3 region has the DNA TGTGCCTGGAAGCTCGGCCGGGGGGCACGGACTGAAGCTTTCTTT. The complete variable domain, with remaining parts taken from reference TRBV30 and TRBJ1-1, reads SQTIHQWPATLVQPVGSPLSLECTVEGTSNPNLYWYRQAAGRGLQLLFYSVGIGQISSEVPQNLSASRPQDRQFILSSKKLLLSDSGFYLCAWKLGRGARTEAFFGQGTRLTVV.

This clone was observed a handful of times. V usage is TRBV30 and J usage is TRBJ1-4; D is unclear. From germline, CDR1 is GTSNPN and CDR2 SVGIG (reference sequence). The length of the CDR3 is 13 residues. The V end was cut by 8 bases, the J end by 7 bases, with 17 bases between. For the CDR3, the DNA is TGTGCCCATAAACCGGTTGGTGGTGAAAAACTGTTTTTT. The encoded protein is CAHKPVGGEKLFF.

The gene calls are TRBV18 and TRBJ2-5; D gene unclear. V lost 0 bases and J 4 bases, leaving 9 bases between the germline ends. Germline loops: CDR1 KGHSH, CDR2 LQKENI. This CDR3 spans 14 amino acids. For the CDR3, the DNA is TGTGCCAGCTCACCACCGGACGTAAGAGAGACCCAGTACTTC. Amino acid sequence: CASSPPDVRETQYF.

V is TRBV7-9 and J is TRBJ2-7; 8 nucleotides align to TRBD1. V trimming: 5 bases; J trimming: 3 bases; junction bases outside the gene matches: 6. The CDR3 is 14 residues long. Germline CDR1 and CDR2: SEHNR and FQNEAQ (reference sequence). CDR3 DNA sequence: TGTGCCAGCAGCCCAGGACAGGGCTACTACGAGCAGTACTTC. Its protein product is CASSPGQGYYEQYF.

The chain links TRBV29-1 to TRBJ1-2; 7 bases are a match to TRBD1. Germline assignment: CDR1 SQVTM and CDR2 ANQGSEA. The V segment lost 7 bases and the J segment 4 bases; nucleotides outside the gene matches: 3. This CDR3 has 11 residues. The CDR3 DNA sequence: TGCAGCGCCGGGACAGTCTATGGCTACACCTTC. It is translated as CSAGTVYGYTF.

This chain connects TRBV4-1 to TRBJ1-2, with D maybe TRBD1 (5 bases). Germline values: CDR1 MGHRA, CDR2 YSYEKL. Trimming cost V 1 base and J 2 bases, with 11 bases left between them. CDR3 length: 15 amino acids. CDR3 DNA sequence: TGCGCCAGCAGCCAAGCCTGGGACGGGAACTATGGCTACACCTTC. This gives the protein CASSQAWDGNYGYTF.

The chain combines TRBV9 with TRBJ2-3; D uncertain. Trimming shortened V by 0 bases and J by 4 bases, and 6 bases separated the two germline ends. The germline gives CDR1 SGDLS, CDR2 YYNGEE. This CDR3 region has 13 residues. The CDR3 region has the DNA TGTGCCAGCAGCGTAGGGGGATCAGATACGCAGTATTTT. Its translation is CASSVGGSDTQYF.

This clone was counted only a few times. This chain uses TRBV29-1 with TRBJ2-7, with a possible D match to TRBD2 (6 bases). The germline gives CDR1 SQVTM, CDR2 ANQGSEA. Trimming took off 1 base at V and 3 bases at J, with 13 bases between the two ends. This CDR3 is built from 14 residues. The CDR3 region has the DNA TGCAGCGTTGAAGGGGGACTGCCCGGCTACGAGCAGTACTTC. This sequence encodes CSVEGGLPGYEQYF.

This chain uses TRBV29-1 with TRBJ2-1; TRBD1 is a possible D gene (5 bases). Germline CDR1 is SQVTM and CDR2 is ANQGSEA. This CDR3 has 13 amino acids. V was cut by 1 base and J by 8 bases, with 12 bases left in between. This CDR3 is CSVEGGITHEQFF. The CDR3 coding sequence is TGCAGCGTTGAAGGGGGCATCACCCATGAGCAGTTCTTC.

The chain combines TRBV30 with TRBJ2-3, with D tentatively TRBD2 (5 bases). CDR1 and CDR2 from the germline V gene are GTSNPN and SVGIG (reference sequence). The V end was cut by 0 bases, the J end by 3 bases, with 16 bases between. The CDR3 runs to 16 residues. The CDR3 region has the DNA TGTGCCTGGAGTGTATCTCCAAGGGAGTTTACAGATACGCAGTATTTT. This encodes CAWSVSPREFTDTQYF.

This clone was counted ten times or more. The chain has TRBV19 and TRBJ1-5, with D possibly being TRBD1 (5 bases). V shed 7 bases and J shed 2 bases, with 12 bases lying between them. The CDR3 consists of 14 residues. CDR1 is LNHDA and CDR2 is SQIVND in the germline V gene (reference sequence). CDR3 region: CASTADTGNQPQHF. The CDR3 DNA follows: TGTGCCAGTACCGCGGACACGGGCAATCAGCCCCAGCATTTT.

The CDR3 reads CASSLRVQETQYF. In DNA form, the CDR3 reads TGCGCCAGCAGCCTCCGGGTCCAAGAGACCCAGTACTTC. The rearrangement uses TRBV4-3 and TRBJ2-5; D uncertain. Per the germline V gene, CDR1 is LGHNA and CDR2 is YSLEER. This CDR3 contains 13 residues. With 4 bases removed from V and 1 base from J, the gap between germline ends came to 7 bases.